These T cell receptor beta chains were read from a single sample in a study of T cell responses to AZD1222 COVID-19 vaccine. The data were produced by immunoSEQ multiplex PCR, yet TCRdb's version contains in-frame clones alone and is incomplete. Of around 15,000 clones in the sample, approximately 84% are singletons; the top ten hold 39%. Sequenced here: peripheral blood, sampled 28 days after the second AZD1222 dose. The receptors shown here come from an adult who received the AZD1222 COVID-19 vaccine. The CDR3 runs from the conserved cysteine through the conserved F or W. A D gene is named only where the DNA matches it firmly. Some rows have no size entry. The others give once, few or many, or a class for an expanded clone.

TRBJ1-1,NA,TRBV30,NA,CAWTTPLTDTEAFF,TGTGCCTGGACTACGCCGCTTACCGACACTGAAGCTTTCTTT
TRBJ2-1,NA,TRBV13,NA,CASSFGVEQFF,TGTGCCAGCAGCTTCGGTGTAGAGCAGTTCTTC
TRBJ1-2,NA,TRBV19,NA,CASSIDRGKNYGYTF,TGTGCCAGTAGTATAGATCGGGGCAAGAACTATGGCTACACCTTC
TRBJ1-1,NA,TRBV28,NA,CASSLSLNTEAFF,TGTGCCAGCAGTTTAAGCCTGAACACTGAAGCTTTCTTT
TRBJ1-6,NA,TRBV3-1/TRBV3-2,TRBD1,CASSQGGGGSPLHF,TGTGCCAGCAGCCAAGGGGGAGGGGGCTCACCCCTCCACTTT
TRBJ2-7,NA,TRBV27,TRBD2,CASSPWGLAGSNYEQYF,TGTGCCAGCAGCCCCTGGGGACTAGCGGGATCAAACTACGAGCAGTACTTC
TRBJ1-1,NA,TRBV29-1,NA,CSVGHGNTEAFF,TGCAGCGTGGGGCACGGGAACACTGAAGCTTTCTTT
TRBJ1-1,NA,TRBV19,NA,CASSILLNTEAFF,TGTGCCAGTAGTATATTACTGAACACTGAAGCTTTCTTT
TRBJ1-4,NA,TRBV6-5,NA,CASTNRDYEKLFF,TGTGCCAGCACGAACAGGGACTATGAAAAACTGTTTTTT
TRBJ1-5,NA,TRBV7-9,NA,CASSLDNQPQHF,TGTGCCAGCAGCTTAGACAATCAGCCCCAGCATTTT
TRBJ1-1,NA,TRBV2,TRBD1,CASSYHRGENTEAFF,TGTGCCAGCAGTTACCACAGGGGAGAGAACACTGAAGCTTTCTTT
TRBJ2-1,NA,TRBV5-1,NA,CASSLAGGQTNEQFF,TGCGCCAGCAGCTTGGCGGGGGGACAGACTAATGAGCAGTTCTTC
TRBJ2-6,few,TRBV7-2,TRBD1,CASSLQGAGANVLTF,TGTGCCAGCAGCTTGCAGGGGGCTGGGGCCAACGTCCTGACTTTC
TRBJ1-4,NA,TRBV6-1,NA,CASSKPSFNEKLFF,TGTGCCAGCAGCAAGCCCTCTTTTAATGAAAAACTGTTTTTT
TRBJ2-1,NA,TRBV9,NA,CASSVGAGNPTYNEQFF,TGTGCCAGCAGCGTAGGGGCAGGTAATCCCACCTACAATGAGCAGTTCTTC
TRBJ2-6,NA,TRBV19,NA,CASSKAGQVSGANVLTF,TGTGCCAGTAGTAAAGCGGGACAGGTTTCTGGGGCCAACGTCCTGACTTTC
TRBJ1-6,NA,TRBV25-1,NA,CASTGAGYNSPLHF,TGTGCCAGCACCGGGGCGGGATATAATTCACCCCTCCACTTT
TRBJ1-6,NA,TRBV15,NA,CATSRDWTSPLHF,TGTGCCACCAGCAGAGATTGGACTTCACCCCTCCACTTT
TRBJ1-1,NA,TRBV19,NA,CASSGGGTEAFF,TGTGCCAGTAGTGGAGGGGGTACTGAAGCTTTCTTT
TRBJ2-4,NA,TRBV9,TRBD1,CASSVGQGAAKNIQYF,TGTGCCAGCAGCGTAGGACAGGGGGCGGCCAAAAACATTCAGTACTTC
TRBJ1-1,NA,TRBV2,NA,CASSELGNTEAFF,TGTGCCAGCAGTGAGCTCGGAAACACTGAAGCTTTCTTT
TRBJ1-1,few,TRBV5-4,NA,CASSDGQREAFF,TGTGCCAGCAGTGATGGACAGAGAGAAGCTTTCTTT
TRBJ2-3,NA,TRBV28,TRBD2,CASSPTTSGTTDTQYF,TGTGCCAGCAGTCCCACAACTAGCGGGACCACAGATACGCAGTATTTT
TRBJ2-1,NA,TRBV18,TRBD2,CASSPIEGLATGNEQFF,TGTGCCAGCTCACCAATAGAGGGACTAGCAACGGGGAATGAGCAGTTCTTC
TRBJ2-5,NA,TRBV5-1,NA,CASSLGSSPGETQYF,TGCGCCAGCAGCTTGGGGAGCTCCCCTGGAGAGACCCAGTACTTC
TRBJ2-1,NA,TRBV5-1,TRBD2,CASSLGGGANEQFF,TGCGCCAGCAGCTTGGGCGGGGGGGCAAATGAGCAGTTCTTC
TRBJ1-3,NA,TRBV6-5,NA,CATEDSSTSGNTIYF,TGTGCCACCGAGGACAGTTCGACCTCTGGAAACACCATATATTTT
TRBJ1-3,NA,TRBV27,NA,CASSFPVLGAGGNTIYF,TGTGCCAGCAGTTTCCCCGTTCTCGGGGCTGGCGGAAACACCATATATTTT
TRBJ2-7,NA,TRBV6-5,TRBD1,CATLEVTGQGEQYF,TGTGCCACTCTTGAAGTGACAGGGCAGGGGGAGCAGTACTTC
TRBJ2-1,NA,TRBV27,TRBD2,CASSSLAGGPSLDNEQFF,TGTGCCAGCAGTTCTCTAGCGGGAGGGCCTAGCTTGGACAATGAGCAGTTCTTC
TRBJ1-2,NA,TRBV12-3/TRBV12-4,TRBD1,CASSFDRGFGYTF,TGTGCCAGCAGTTTTGACAGGGGCTTTGGCTACACCTTC
TRBJ1-4,NA,TRBV6-5,NA,CASSLPGSEKLFF,TGTGCCAGCAGCCTCCCAGGGTCAGAAAAACTGTTTTTT
TRBJ2-1,NA,TRBV7-3,TRBD1,CASSLSYRGNEQFF,TGTGCCAGCAGCTTAAGTTACAGGGGCAATGAGCAGTTCTTC
TRBJ2-7,NA,TRBV5-4,NA,CASSRAANPSEQYF,TGTGCCAGCAGCCGCGCGGCCAACCCGAGCGAGCAGTACTTC
TRBJ2-6,NA,TRBV28,NA,CASTQGAGANVLTF,TGTGCCAGCACCCAAGGGGCTGGGGCCAACGTCCTGACTTTC
TRBJ2-5,NA,TRBV2,TRBD1,CAIRQGKETQYF,TGTGCCATCAGACAGGGTAAAGAGACCCAGTACTTC